The 24 T cell receptor beta chains below all came from one sample that was sequenced in a study of cytomegalovirus exposure and HLA in healthy donors. The PCR was carried out with 60 Vbeta primers and 13 Jbeta primers. Profiling relied on immunoSEQ multiplex PCR, and the TCRdb table lists in-frame clones only, not all of them. This sample has 80,000 or so clones, with under 80% found just once. The sequencing sample was made of PBMCs. All receptors come from a man aged 30 to 45 in good health and CMV-seropositive.

This clone was detected a few times. The chain joins TRBV29-1 to TRBJ2-5; 8 nucleotides align to TRBD2. V was clipped by 6 bases and J by 2 bases; unmatched bases: 8. The length of the CDR3 is 14 residues. Germline loops: CDR1 SQVTM, CDR2 ANQGSEA. The CDR3 nucleotides are TGCAGCGTCGGGGGGGGCAGGCTACAAGAGACCCAGTACTTC. Translation gives CSVGGGRLQETQYF.

This clone has just a few counts. The V and J genes are TRBV5-6 and TRBJ2-2, with 10 bases matching TRBD2. V shed 1 base, J shed 6 bases, and the junction held 3 bases outside the gene matches. The CDR3 sequence is 15 residues long. Germline V CDR1 and CDR2: SGHDT, YYEEEE. The CDR3 region is CASSLPSGSPGELFF. The CDR3 nucleotides are TGTGCCAGCAGCTTGCCTAGCGGGAGCCCCGGGGAGCTGTTTTTT.

A word on this clone: At one end the junction does not follow the germline gene, possibly because of a read error. The chain is built from TRBV6-5 and TRBJ1-5, with a tentative D call TRBD1 (6 bases). The CDR3 totals 14 residues. Germline lookup yields CDR1 MNHEY and CDR2 SVGAGI. This CDR3 reads CASSYGGDNQPQNF. The CDR3 nucleotides read TGTGCCAGCAGTTACGGGGGGGACAATCAGCCCCAGAATTTT.

The V and J genes are TRBV7-2 and TRBJ1-4; the D is unclear. Looked up from germline, CDR1 is SGHTA and CDR2 is FQGNSA. V lost 8 bases and J 8 bases, leaving 6 bases between the germline ends. This CDR3 has 10 residues. The chain's CDR3 is CASGEEKLFF. Written as DNA, the CDR3 is TGTGCCAGCGGGGAGGAAAAACTGTTTTTT.

This chain connects TRBV18 to TRBJ1-1, with a tentative D call TRBD1 (6 bases). Per the germline V gene, CDR1 is KGHSH and CDR2 is LQKENI. V was pared by 0 bases and J by 4 bases, with 9 bases between. The CDR3 covers 14 residues. CDR3 in DNA: TGTGCCAGCTCACCACCGTACAGGGTCACTGAAGCTTTCTTT. Protein product: CASSPPYRVTEAFF.

The V and J genes are TRBV6-5 and TRBJ2-1; 14 nucleotides agree with TRBD2. CDR3 length: 16 amino acids. Germline assignment: CDR1 MNHEY and CDR2 SVGAGI. The V and J ends lost 2 bases and 7 bases, in that order; junction bases with no gene match: 4. The CDR3, as DNA: TGTGCCAGCAGTTACCCGGGACTAGCGGGAGTTAATGAGCAGTTCTTC. It codes for CASSYPGLAGVNEQFF.

The V gene is TRBV5-8, the J gene TRBJ1-5; D not certain. This CDR3 contains 15 residues. CDR1 SGHTS and CDR2 YDEGEE come from the germline V gene. V was clipped by 0 bases and J by 1 base, with 8 bases between them. The CDR3 DNA reads as TGTGCCAGCAGCTTGGAACCGGTGAGCAATCAGCCCCAGCATTTT. Translated, it gives CASSLEPVSNQPQHF.

This clone was found once. The chain joins TRBV5-4 to TRBJ2-7; D is possibly TRBD1 (6 bases). CDR1 is SGHNT, CDR2 YYREEE, per germline (reference sequence). The CDR3 consists of 14 residues. V shed 3 bases and J shed 5 bases, with 15 bases lying between them. In nucleotides, the CDR3 is TGTGCCAGCAGCTATCGGGCAGGGGCCCACGAGCAGTACTTC. It encodes CASSYRAGAHEQYF. The full variable domain, in which reference TRBV5-4 and TRBJ2-7 provide the parts outside the CDR3, is ETGVTQSPTHLIKTRGQQVTLRCSSQSGHNTVSWYQQALGQGPQFIFQYYREEENGRGNFPPRFSGLQFPNYSSELNVNALELDDSALYLCASSYRAGAHEQYFGPGTRLTVT.

V usage is TRBV5-8 and J usage is TRBJ2-6, with 7 bases that match TRBD1. Losses at the gene ends were 2 bases for V and 1 base for J; bases not matched to a gene: 3. Looked up from germline, CDR1 is SGHTS and CDR2 is YDEGEE. The CDR3 sequence is 16 residues long. The CDR3: CASSFTGVSGANVLTF. The CDR3 coding sequence is TGTGCCAGCAGCTTCACAGGGGTTTCTGGGGCCAACGTCCTGACTTTC.

The chain joins TRBV6-6 to TRBJ2-7, with D possibly being TRBD1 (6 bases). This CDR3 is 14 amino acids long. Deletions cut 1 base from V and 2 bases from J, with 9 bases between. Germline CDR1 is MNHNY and CDR2 is SVGAGI (reference sequence). The DNA for the CDR3 is TGTGCCAGCAGTTACTTCGGACAGACCTACGAGCAGTACTTC. Its protein product is CASSYFGQTYEQYF.

The chain recombines TRBV5-1 with TRBJ1-6, with TRBD1 identical over 8 bases. Germline V gives CDR1 SGHRS, CDR2 YFSETQ. This CDR3 is 16 amino acids long. The V gene end was trimmed by 3 bases and the J gene end by 6 bases; junction bases not matched to a gene: 8. The CDR3 region is CASSSAQGAGNSPLHF. CDR3 nucleotides: TGCGCCAGCAGCTCAGCCCAGGGGGCAGGTAATTCACCCCTCCACTTT.

This clone was detected a few times. The genes are TRBV7-9 and TRBJ2-2; 7 bases map to TRBD1. The germline CDR1 and CDR2 sequences are SEHNR and FQNEAQ (reference sequence). V dropped 1 base and J dropped 6; count of bases not matched to a gene: 5. The CDR3 extends over 15 amino acids. The CDR3 nucleotides read TGTGCCAGCAGCTTAGGTGACAGGGATTCCGGGGAGCTGTTTTTT. Translating it yields CASSLGDRDSGELFF.

Of note for this clone: The germline gene is not matched at one end of the junction; a read error may be the cause. The V and J genes are TRBV4-1 and TRBJ1-2; 8 nucleotides line up with TRBD1. The CDR3 loop spans 15 amino acids. Per germline, CDR1 MGHRA and CDR2 YSYEKL. CDR3 amino acids: CASSNTGGTNYGYPF. The CDR3 nucleotides are TGCGCCAGCAGCAACACAGGGGGGACTAACTATGGCTACCCCTTC.

The J gene is TRBJ2-5, the V gene TRBV27; D ambiguous. Trimming removed 5 bases at V and 5 bases at J, with 15 bases between. Germline-derived CDR1 and CDR2 are MNHEY and SMNVEV (reference sequence). This CDR3 spans 14 amino acids. The CDR3 DNA reads TGTGCCAGCAGTCCAGCAGGTTTCGCCGAGACCCAGTACTTC. Protein product: CASSPAGFAETQYF.

V gene TRBV6-1 combines with J gene TRBJ1-5, with 8 bases fitting TRBD1. From germline, CDR1 is MNHNS and CDR2 SASEGT. This CDR3 contains 17 residues. Germline trimming cut 7 bases from V and 0 bases from J; bases unmatched to any gene: 11. The CDR3 protein is CASTDRGSPYSNQPQHF. In nucleotides, the CDR3 is TGTGCCAGCACTGACAGGGGTTCCCCTTATAGCAATCAGCCCCAGCATTTT.

This clone has just a few counts. In the same sample, other DNA sequences code for this CDR3. The V and J genes are TRBV7-2 and TRBJ1-5, with a tentative D call TRBD1 (6 bases). V was cut by 0 bases and J by 2 bases, with 8 bases left in between. The CDR3 spans 15 residues. Germline CDR1 and CDR2: SGHTA and FQGNSA. CDR3 protein: CASSLAGGGNQPQHF. CDR3 bases: TGTGCCAGCAGCTTAGCAGGGGGGGGCAATCAGCCCCAGCATTTT. The whole variable domain, remainder taken from reference TRBV7-2 and TRBJ1-5, is GAGVSQSPSNKVTEKGKDVELRCDPISGHTALYWYRQSLGQGLEFLIYFQGNSAPDKSGLPSDRFSAERTGGSVSTLTIQRTQQEDSAVYLCASSLAGGGNQPQHFGDGTRLSIL.

The CDR3 region is CASSSTGGASGYTF. In DNA, the CDR3 is TGTGCCAGCAGCTCGACAGGGGGCGCCTCTGGCTACACCTTC. The V gene is TRBV7-9, the J gene TRBJ1-2, with TRBD1 matching 10 bases. The CDR3 covers 14 residues. Germline CDR1 reads SEHNR; CDR2 reads FQNEAQ (reference sequence). Trimming cost V 4 bases and J 7 bases; bases outside gene matches: 6. The complete variable domain, with remaining parts taken from reference TRBV7-9 and TRBJ1-2, reads DTGVSQNPRHKITKRGQNVTFRCDPISEHNRLYWYRQTLGQGPEFLTYFQNEAQLEKSRLLSDRFSAERPKGSFSTLEIQRTEQGDSAMYLCASSSTGGASGYTFGSGTRLTVV.

V usage is TRBV7-3 and J usage is TRBJ2-3, with a weak D call TRBD2 (6 bases). The germline CDR1 and CDR2 sequences are SGHTA and FQGTGA. Trimming stripped 3 bases from V and 1 base from J, with 11 bases between. The CDR3 runs 15 residues. The CDR3 reads CASSFSGLRTDTQYF. The CDR3 DNA reads TGTGCCAGCAGCTTCAGCGGGTTACGCACAGATACGCAGTATTTT.

This sequence joins TRBV2 and TRBJ1-4, with D perhaps TRBD1 (5 bases). This CDR3 is 16 amino acids long. Germline V gives CDR1 SNHLY, CDR2 FYNNEI. V was shortened by 4 bases and J by 0 bases, with 12 bases between the two germline ends. The CDR3 DNA reads TGTGCCAGCAGTGCCACAGGCCTCACAACTAATGAAAAACTGTTTTTT. Encoded protein: CASSATGLTTNEKLFF.

V gene TRBV25-1 combines with J gene TRBJ2-7; 11 bases align to TRBD1. Germline assignment: CDR1 MGHDK and CDR2 SYGVNS. The J segment lost 7 bases and the V segment lost 10 bases, leaving 15 bases of the junction unmatched. The CDR3 loop spans 15 amino acids. The CDR3 is CATALPGQGAREQYF. The CDR3, as DNA: TGTGCCACTGCCCTTCCAGGACAGGGGGCGCGGGAGCAGTACTTC.

This clone was detected only a few times. The chain carries TRBV30 and TRBJ1-1; D gene unclear. V was cut by 0 bases and J by 5 bases, with 10 bases left in between. This CDR3 has 13 amino acids. CDR1 is GTSNPN, CDR2 SVGIG, per germline (reference sequence). In DNA form, the CDR3 reads TGTGCCTGGAGTGTACTGAGTCAAACTGAAGCTTTCTTT. This gives the protein CAWSVLSQTEAFF.

V usage is TRBV9 and J usage is TRBJ2-3, with D maybe TRBD2 (7 bases). This CDR3 is 16 amino acids long. Germline CDR1 is SGDLS and CDR2 is YYNGEE. Trimming pared 5 bases from V and 1 base from J, leaving 17 bases between. The CDR3 spells CASSAGGGSRTDTQYF. In nucleotides, the CDR3 is TGTGCCAGCAGTGCTGGGGGCGGGAGTCGCACAGATACGCAGTATTTT.

The chain combines TRBV5-1 with TRBJ2-7; 7 nucleotides line up with TRBD2. Germline V CDR1 and CDR2: SGHRS, YFSETQ. With 7 bases clipped from V and 7 bases from J, the junction kept 11 bases outside the gene matches. The CDR3 sequence is 13 residues long. CDR3 nucleotides: TGCGCCAGCGGGGAGGGAGGGCCTAGGGAGCAGTACTTC. Its translation is CASGEGGPREQYF.

The V call is TRBV10-3, the J call TRBJ1-5; D is unclear. V was shortened by 7 bases and J by 0 bases, with 7 bases between the two germline ends. This CDR3 is 13 amino acids long. CDR1 is ENHRY, CDR2 SYGVKD, per germline. The CDR3 DNA follows: TGTGCCATCACGGGGAATAGCAATCAGCCCCAGCATTTT. This gives the protein CAITGNSNQPQHF.